The present T cell receptor (beta chain) was sequenced within a study of shared clonotypes between healthy human individuals. Study conclusions and caveats: Non-shared clonotypes were found to have lower generation probabilities than the clonotypes that were shared by all four of the sorted-subset donors.

Here immunoSEQ multiplex PCR was the method, and the copy in TCRdb shows in-frame clones only, minus some. Altogether approximately 1,500,000 clones are present, nearly 99% being singletons, with the ten largest covering about 0.4%. V gave up 0 bases and J gave up 1 base, with 11 bases separating them. The germline gives CDR1 SGDLS, CDR2 YYNGEE. The CDR3 sequence is 16 residues long. Remarks on this clone: The target antigen is unknown.

The sequenced sample consisted of naive CD4+ T cells sorted from blood. The subset here: CD45RA+ positively selected. The clonotype was recovered from a man aged 25-45 years in good health. This rearrangement joins TRBV9 to TRBJ2-1; D ambiguous. The CDR3 spells CASSVGPAGSYNEQFF. CDR3 nucleotide sequence: TGTGCCAGCAGCGTAGGGCCTGCCGGATCCTACAATGAGCAGTTCTTC.